The 27 T cell receptor beta chains below come from one sample, sequenced in a study of blood T cell dynamics during melanoma immunotherapy. Sequencing used immunoSEQ multiplex PCR; TCRdb keeps in-frame clones, though not all of them. Here the sample spans about 15,000 clones, 87% being singletons. Described time point: week 3, after first cycle of checkpoint inhibitor. The material was blood, obtained from a patient treated with checkpoint blockade. These receptors all come from a human donor with melanoma.

The V call is TRBV5-1, the J call TRBJ2-2; possible D gene TRBD1, 5 bases. CDR1 is SGHRS, CDR2 YFSETQ, per germline. V lost 5 bases and J lost 2, with 16 bases in between. The CDR3 spans 16 residues. The chain's CDR3 is CASSLTGRPNTGELFF. The CDR3 DNA follows: TGCGCCAGCAGTCTCACAGGTCGTCCAAACACCGGGGAGCTGTTTTTT.

This clone was seen a handful of times. V is TRBV30 and J is TRBJ1-1; 9 bases fit TRBD1. Germline loops: CDR1 GTSNPN, CDR2 SVGIG (reference sequence). The trim removed 2 bases at V and 1 base at J, leaving 5 bases unmatched. The CDR3 consists of 15 residues. The CDR3 reads CAWSRTGAGNTEAFF. Here the CDR3 DNA reads TGTGCCTGGAGTCGGACAGGGGCTGGGAACACTGAAGCTTTCTTT. Full variable domain (remainder filled in from reference TRBV30 and TRBJ1-1): SQTIHQWPATLVQPVGSPLSLECTVEGTSNPNLYWYRQAAGRGLQLLFYSVGIGQISSEVPQNLSASRPQDRQFILSSKKLLLSDSGFYLCAWSRTGAGNTEAFFGQGTRLTVV.

As concerns this clone: At one boundary the junction diverges from the germline segment, which might be a read error. The chain is built from TRBV7-7 and TRBJ2-5; D is possibly TRBD1 (6 bases). Germline loops: CDR1 SSHAT, CDR2 FNYEAQ (reference sequence). This CDR3 contains 16 residues. The CDR3 sequence: CASSLAGPGEWETQYF. Written as DNA, the CDR3 is TGTGCTAGCAGCTTAGCCGGCCCAGGGGAATGGGAGACCCAGTACTTC. Variable domain in full (rest from reference TRBV7-7 and TRBJ2-5): GAGVSQSPRYKVTKRGQDVTLRCDPISSHATLYWYQQALGQGPEFLTYFNYEAQPDKSGLPSDRFSAERPEGSISTLTIQRTEQRDSAMYRCASSLAGPGEWETQYFGPGTRLLVL.

This clone was seen a handful of times. This chain uses TRBV30 with TRBJ1-1; unclear D gene. CDR3 length: 14 amino acids. Germline values: CDR1 GTSNPN, CDR2 SVGIG (reference sequence). V was cut by 3 bases and J by 0 bases, with 11 bases left in between. CDR3 amino acids: CAWRSGNMNTEAFF. The CDR3 DNA is TGTGCCTGGAGATCGGGGAACATGAACACTGAAGCTTTCTTT.

V usage is TRBV9 and J usage is TRBJ2-3, with 9 bases aligning to TRBD2. The V gene's germline CDR1 is SGDLS and CDR2 YYNGEE. The CDR3 loop spans 15 amino acids. V lost 7 bases to trimming and J lost 4 bases; unmatched junction nucleotides: 10. CDR3 sequence (DNA): TGTGCCAGCGGACGGCGGGAGGGCCAGGCAGATACGCAGTATTTT. It translates to CASGRREGQADTQYF.

In its sample, this clone was seen once. The V and J genes are TRBV2 and TRBJ2-5; perhaps TRBD2 as D (6 bases). Germline assignment: CDR1 SNHLY and CDR2 FYNNEI. The CDR3 spans 15 residues. V lost 5 bases and J lost 1, with 14 bases in between. The CDR3 is CASSNTGLPQETQYF. CDR3 nucleotide sequence: TGTGCCAGCAGTAACACGGGACTCCCCCAAGAGACCCAGTACTTC.

The chain carries TRBV21-1 and TRBJ2-2; the table's TRBD2 call for D was not verified on the DNA. TRBV21-1 is labeled a pseudogene. CDR3 length: 20 amino acids. The CDR3, as DNA: TGTGCCAGCAGCAAAGTACCCGTTCCTGCGGACGGAGGGAACACCGGGGAGCTGTTTTTT. It translates to CASSKVPVPADGGNTGELFF.

The rearrangement uses TRBV9 and TRBJ2-1, with 8 positions matching TRBD2. The CDR3 sequence is 15 residues long. The trim removed 0 bases at V and 2 bases at J, leaving 1 base unmatched. Germline V gene sequence: CDR1 SGDLS, CDR2 YYNGEE. DNA of the CDR3: TGTGCCAGCAGCGTAGAGGGACTAGCCTACAATGAGCAGTTCTTC. Protein sequence: CASSVEGLAYNEQFF.

The J gene is TRBJ2-7, the V gene TRBV28; 13 positions match TRBD2. This CDR3 comprises 15 residues. Trimming took 5 bases from V and 6 from J; bases not matched to a gene: 7. CDR1 is MDHEN and CDR2 is SYDVKM in the germline V gene. CDR3 in amino acids: CASSPGGTSGTEQYF. The CDR3 coding sequence is TGTGCCAGCAGTCCCGGGGGGACTAGCGGGACCGAGCAGTACTTC.

The chain uses TRBV18 and TRBJ1-2; 7 nucleotides line up with TRBD1. From germline, CDR1 is KGHSH and CDR2 LQKENI. The CDR3 totals 13 residues. J gave up 5 bases and V 2 bases, and 2 bases lay outside the gene matches. The CDR3 coding sequence is TGTGCCAGCTCACCAGGGACAGAGTATGGCTACACCTTC. Its protein is CASSPGTEYGYTF.

The J gene is TRBJ2-7, the V gene TRBV19, with D possibly TRBD1 on 7 matching bases. The V end was cut by 8 bases, the J end by 5 bases, with 16 bases between. The germline V gene encodes CDR1 LNHDA and CDR2 SQIVND (reference sequence). This CDR3 is 13 amino acids long. CDR3 nucleotides: TGTGCCAGTGGCAACAGGGGAGGTCACGAGCAGTACTTC. It is translated as CASGNRGGHEQYF.

The chain couples TRBV28 to TRBJ2-7, with 7 bases identical to TRBD2. CDR1 MDHEN and CDR2 SYDVKM come from the germline V gene. There are 15 residues in the CDR3. The V and J ends lost 6 bases and 1 base, in that order; junction bases with no gene match: 9. The CDR3, as DNA: TGTGCCAGCAGCGCCGCCGGGAGGAGTTCCTACGAGCAGTACTTC. Protein product: CASSAAGRSSYEQYF.

This rearrangement joins TRBV7-2 to TRBJ1-5; D is possibly TRBD1 (5 bases). The V gene lost 3 bases and the J gene lost 6 bases, with 9 bases spanning the gap. CDR3 length: 13 amino acids. Per the germline V gene, CDR1 is SGHTA and CDR2 is FQGNSA. The CDR3 region has the DNA TGTGCCAGCAGCTTCCCCGGGACTCAGCCCCAGCATTTT. This gives the protein CASSFPGTQPQHF. Full variable domain (missing parts from reference TRBV7-2 and TRBJ1-5): GAGVSQSPSNKVTEKGKDVELRCDPISGHTALYWYRQSLGQGLEFLIYFQGNSAPDKSGLPSDRFSAERTGGSVSTLTIQRTQQEDSAVYLCASSFPGTQPQHFGDGTRLSIL.

This clone was found once. The rearrangement links TRBV5-1 to TRBJ1-1, with D unresolved. Germline loops: CDR1 SGHRS, CDR2 YFSETQ. V was trimmed by 0 bases and J by 5 bases, leaving 11 bases between them. This CDR3 spans 14 amino acids. The CDR3 reads CASSLDPGRTEAFF. CDR3 in DNA: TGCGCCAGCAGCTTGGACCCGGGAAGGACTGAAGCTTTCTTT. Using reference TRBV5-1 and TRBJ1-1 for the parts outside the CDR3, the full variable domain is KAGVTQTPRYLIKTRGQQVTLSCSPISGHRSVSWYQQTPGQGLQFLFEYFSETQRNKGNFPGRFSGRQFSNSRSEMNVSTLELGDSALYLCASSLDPGRTEAFFGQGTRLTVV.

This chain connects TRBV6-5 to TRBJ1-3; D ambiguous. Trimming stripped 0 bases from V and 2 bases from J, with 2 bases between. Looked up from germline, CDR1 is MNHEY and CDR2 is SVGAGI. This CDR3 comprises 13 residues. This chain's CDR3 is CASSYSPGNTIYF. CDR3 bases: TGTGCCAGCAGTTACTCTCCTGGAAACACCATATATTTT.

The chain recombines TRBV28 with TRBJ1-2, with TRBD1 matching over 9 bases. CDR1 MDHEN and CDR2 SYDVKM come from the germline V gene. V was pared by 2 bases and J by 2 bases, with 0 bases of the junction left unmatched. The CDR3 loop spans 14 amino acids. The CDR3 sequence: CASSLGQGNYGYTF. DNA for the CDR3: TGTGCCAGCAGTTTAGGACAGGGGAACTATGGCTACACCTTC.

The V call is TRBV5-1, the J call TRBJ2-2; D not certain. There are 17 residues in the CDR3. Germline CDR1 is SGHRS and CDR2 is YFSETQ. V lost 0 bases and J 5 bases, leaving 17 bases between the germline ends. This CDR3 is CASSLVSGQEGTGELFF. CDR3 bases: TGCGCCAGCAGCTTGGTGTCTGGGCAGGAAGGAACCGGGGAGCTGTTTTTT.

This clone was found a few times. This chain joins TRBV29-1 and TRBJ1-1; TRBD1 aligns across 8 bases. From germline, CDR1 is SQVTM and CDR2 ANQGSEA. This CDR3 comprises 13 residues. J was trimmed by 1 base and V by 7 bases; bases with no gene match: 5. The CDR3 DNA reads TGCAGCGCACGGACAGGGCCGAACACTGAAGCTTTCTTT. It translates to CSARTGPNTEAFF. Together with reference TRBV29-1 and TRBJ1-1, the CDR3 gives the full variable domain: SAVISQKPSRDICQRGTSLTIQCQVDSQVTMMFWYRQQPGQSLTLIATANQGSEATYESGFVIDKFPISRPNLTFSTLTVSNMSPEDSSIYLCSARTGPNTEAFFGQGTRLTVV.

The chain combines TRBV6-5 with TRBJ2-4; the D gene is possibly TRBD2 (7 bases). CDR1 and CDR2 (germline): MNHEY, SVGAGI. V was clipped by 5 bases and J by 11 bases, with 16 bases between them. The CDR3 is 13 residues long. This chain's CDR3 is CASSRLGEGVQYF. CDR3 in DNA: TGTGCCAGCAGTAGACTGGGGGAGGGGGTTCAGTACTTC.

This clone was counted once. The chain has TRBV7-2 and TRBJ1-1; 10 bases are shared with TRBD1. Germline V gives CDR1 SGHTA, CDR2 FQGNSA. CDR3 length: 15 residues. V was pared by 5 bases and J by 1 base, with 4 bases of the junction left unmatched. CDR3 sequence reads: CASSTTGGANTEAFF. CDR3 bases: TGTGCCAGCAGCACGACAGGGGGCGCGAACACTGAAGCTTTCTTT.

This chain links TRBV5-1 with TRBJ2-1, with 10 positions matching TRBD1. CDR1 and CDR2 (germline): SGHRS, YFSETQ. The CDR3 loop spans 15 amino acids. The V and J ends lost 4 bases and 2 bases, in that order; junction bases with no gene match: 3. CDR3 region: CASSPGTGAYNEQFF. Written as DNA, the CDR3 is TGCGCCAGCAGCCCCGGGACAGGGGCCTACAATGAGCAGTTCTTC.

This chain links TRBV5-5 with TRBJ2-2; unclear D gene. Between the trimmed V and J ends, which lost 7 bases and 2 bases, there was a span of 15 bases. Looked up from germline, CDR1 is SGHKS and CDR2 is YYEKEE (reference sequence). The CDR3 spans 15 residues. In nucleotides, the CDR3 is TGTGCCAGCCGCTCCGGGCGAGTCAACACCGGGGAGCTGTTTTTT. It codes for CASRSGRVNTGELFF.

The chain couples TRBV6-5 to TRBJ1-1, with a weak D call TRBD1 (5 bases). Trimming pared 6 bases from V and 10 bases from J, leaving 12 bases between. Germline lookup yields CDR1 MNHEY and CDR2 SVGAGI. This CDR3 is 11 amino acids long. As DNA, the CDR3 is TGTGCCAGCAGCCAGGGAGCGGCAGCTTTCTTT. It is translated as CASSQGAAAFF.

The chain couples TRBV28 to TRBJ1-1, with D perhaps TRBD1 (6 bases). Trimming removed 4 bases from V and 6 bases from J, with 12 bases in between. Germline CDR1 is MDHEN and CDR2 is SYDVKM. This CDR3 spans 13 amino acids. This CDR3 is CASSSGGYPEAFF. CDR3 nucleotides: TGTGCCAGCAGTTCCGGGGGCTACCCTGAAGCTTTCTTT.

This clone was counted a single time. The genes are TRBV29-1 and TRBJ2-3; 7 bases line up with TRBD1. Germline CDR1 SQVTM, CDR2 ANQGSEA. Unmatched junction bases numbered 6, after V lost 3 bases and J lost 3 bases. CDR3 length: 14 amino acids. CDR3 in DNA: TGCAGCGTTGATCGAGGGACAGAGACAGATACGCAGTATTTT. Residues: CSVDRGTETDTQYF.

CDR3 region: CASSEAGWGHATNEKLFF. As DNA, the CDR3 is TGTGCCAGCAGTGAAGCGGGGTGGGGGCACGCAACTAATGAAAAACTGTTTTTT. The gene calls are TRBV6-1 and TRBJ1-4, with D possibly matching TRBD1 (6 bases). This CDR3 is built from 18 residues. Germline V gene sequence: CDR1 MNHNS, CDR2 SASEGT. Trimming left V 0 bases short and J 0 bases short, with 14 bases between.

This chain connects TRBV10-3 to TRBJ1-3; unclear D gene. Deletions cut 6 bases from V and 0 bases from J, with 9 bases between. Germline V gene data show CDR1 as ENHRY and CDR2 as SYGVKD. This CDR3 is 14 amino acids long. In nucleotides, the CDR3 is TGTGCCATCAGCCCTAGGGACTCTGGAAACACCATATATTTT. Amino acids: CAISPRDSGNTIYF.